Each of the 24 T cell receptor beta chains below was sequenced from the same sample in a study of response to subunit inactivated influenza vaccine. TCRdb recomputed calls from the RT-PCR reads with MiXCR, one row per CDR3 protein. This table holds fewer than 700,000 distinct CDR3 sequences, roughly 13% found once. The input for sequencing was PBMCs from blood, taken around seven weeks after vaccination. Receptors were obtained from a man over 45 who received an inactivated influenza vaccine.

This clonotype was seen a few times. The rearrangement joins TRBV29-1 to TRBJ2-3; 13 bases align to TRBD2. Germline CDR1 SQVTM, CDR2 ANQGSEA. The CDR3 runs to 19 residues. V lost 4 bases, J lost 1 base, and 14 bases stayed unmatched. CDR3 in DNA: TGCAGCGTTGTCGCCCGGACTAGCGGGAGTGTAAGTGGCACAGATACGCAGTATTTT. Its protein product is CSVVARTSGSVSGTDTQYF.

The V and J genes are TRBV6-5 and TRBJ1-4, with D uncertain. Deletions cut 4 bases from V and 6 bases from J, with 15 bases between. Per germline, CDR1 MNHEY and CDR2 SVGAGI. The CDR3 totals 15 residues. CDR3 sequence (DNA): TGTGCCAGCAGTTTTAGACCTTACGGGGATGAAAAACTGTTTTTT. Its translation is CASSFRPYGDEKLFF.

This chain connects TRBV5-1 to TRBJ2-3; 7 bases fit TRBD2. With V trimmed by 0 bases and J by 0 bases, 4 bases remained unmatched. This CDR3 region has 16 residues. From germline, CDR1 is SGHRS and CDR2 YFSETQ. The CDR3 DNA reads TGCGCCAGCAGCTTGGAGGGCGGGAGCAGCACAGATACGCAGTATTTT. This encodes CASSLEGGSSTDTQYF.

This clonotype was observed a few times. This chain links TRBV5-1 with TRBJ2-3; weak D call: TRBD2 (6 bases). Germline V gene lookup returns CDR1 SGHRS and CDR2 YFSETQ. This CDR3 is 16 amino acids long. V lost 4 bases, J lost 0 bases, and 15 bases lay in between. The CDR3 region is CASSREGGTSTDTQYF. The CDR3 region has the DNA TGCGCCAGCAGCCGAGAGGGCGGGACTAGCACAGATACGCAGTATTTT.

This rearrangement joins TRBV4-2 to TRBJ2-6; D perhaps matches TRBD1 (5 bases). Trimming shortened V by 1 base and J by 0 bases, and 16 bases separated the two germline ends. This CDR3 contains 19 residues. In germline, CDR1 is LGHNA, CDR2 YNFKEQ. This chain's CDR3 is CASSQVFRVLDSGANVLTF. CDR3 coding DNA: TGTGCCAGCAGCCAAGTATTCAGGGTCCTGGACTCTGGGGCCAACGTCCTGACTTTC.

This clonotype was seen ten or more times. The CDR3 spells CASSSLGGAQNIQYF. The CDR3 coding sequence is TGTGCCAGCAGTTCCTTAGGGGGGGCACAAAACATTCAGTACTTC. V is TRBV28 and J is TRBJ2-4; possible D gene TRBD2, 7 bases. CDR3 size: 15 residues. Germline assignment: CDR1 MDHEN and CDR2 SYDVKM. V shed 4 bases and J shed 5 bases, with 15 bases lying between them. Variable domain in full (rest from reference TRBV28 and TRBJ2-4): DVKVTQSSRYLVKRTGEKVFLECVQDMDHENMFWYRQDPGLGLRLIYFSYDVKMKEKGDIPEGYSVSREKKERFSLILESASTNQTSMYLCASSSLGGAQNIQYFGAGTRLSVL.

This clonotype was seen more than once but under ten times. This chain uses TRBV21-1 with TRBJ1-2; the table's D gene call, TRBD1, was not cross checked with the DNA. TRBV21-1 corresponds to a pseudogene. The CDR3 covers 14 residues. The CDR3 here is CASSKAGQRGGYTF. DNA for the CDR3: TGTGCCAGCAGCAAAGCGGGACAGAGGGGTGGCTACACCTTC.

The chain is built from TRBV6-2 or TRBV6-3 and TRBJ2-1, with 7 bases fitting TRBD2. The trim removed 7 bases at V and 5 bases at J, leaving 8 bases unmatched. The germline CDR1 and CDR2 sequences are MNHEY and SVGEGT. This CDR3 has 14 residues. The CDR3 DNA reads TGTGCCAGCAAGCACGGGGGGTTAGACAATGAGCAGTTCTTC. Encoded protein: CASKHGGLDNEQFF.

The chain couples TRBV9 to TRBJ1-2, with 7 positions matching TRBD1. Trimming took 3 bases from V and 3 from J; bases not matched to a gene: 8. Per germline, CDR1 SGDLS and CDR2 YYNGEE. The CDR3 spans 15 residues. The CDR3 region is CASSGRTGQDYGYTF. CDR3 nucleotides: TGTGCCAGCAGCGGGCGGACAGGACAAGACTATGGCTACACCTTC.

V gene TRBV7-2 combines with J gene TRBJ1-6, with 9 bases fitting TRBD1. This CDR3 comprises 14 residues. Germline CDR1 SGHTA, CDR2 FQGNSA. Trimming took 8 bases from V and 9 from J; bases not matched to a gene: 8. The CDR3 sequence is CASDPGTGISPLHF. Written as DNA, the CDR3 is TGTGCCAGCGACCCCGGGACAGGGATTTCACCCCTCCACTTT.

Concerning this clonotype: Given a much more abundant clone one base away, this may be a read error. The chain links TRBV5-1 to TRBJ2-5, with TRBD1 matching over 7 bases. Germline V gene sequence: CDR1 SGHRS, CDR2 YFSETQ. J gave up 5 bases and V 4 bases, and 11 bases lay outside the gene matches. This CDR3 has 15 residues. The DNA for the CDR3 is TGCGCCAGCAGCCCGGGACAGTACTATTCGGAGACCCAGTACTTC. Its protein product is CASSPGQYYSETQYF. Based on the CDR3 plus reference TRBV5-1 and TRBJ2-5, the full variable domain is KAGVTQTPRYLIKTRGQQVTLSCSPISGHRSVSWYQQTPGQGLQFLFEYFSETQRNKGNFPGRFSGRQFSNSRSEMNVSTLELGDSALYLCASSPGQYYSETQYFGPGTRLLVL.

There are a few counts of this clonotype. V is TRBV20-1 and J is TRBJ2-7; TRBD2 matches at 7 bases. The CDR3 runs 13 residues. The V gene's germline CDR1 is DFQATT and CDR2 SNEGSKA (reference sequence). V lost 3 bases to trimming and J lost 6 bases; unmatched junction nucleotides: 8. CDR3 in amino acids: CSARLGGLGEQYF. The CDR3, as DNA: TGCAGTGCTAGGCTGGGAGGGCTGGGCGAGCAGTACTTC.

This clonotype was detected ten times or more. This rearrangement joins TRBV4-3 to TRBJ1-6; the D is unclear. The CDR3 is made up of 17 amino acids. Trimming took off 0 bases at V and 9 bases at J, with 18 bases between the two ends. Germline CDR1 and CDR2: LGHNA and YSLEER. Here the CDR3 DNA reads TGCGCCAGCAGCCAAGATGGACGGACCTACACCATTTCACCCCTCCACTTT. Translation: CASSQDGRTYTISPLHF.

For the CDR3, the DNA is TGTGCCAGCAGTTTATCGGGGACAGGGTCGGTTGGCTACACCTTC. Its protein is CASSLSGTGSVGYTF. V and J are TRBV27 and TRBJ1-2; TRBD1 matches at 9 bases. Trimming at V came to 0 bases and at J to 7 bases, leaving 6 bases not matched to a gene. The germline CDR1 and CDR2 sequences are MNHEY and SMNVEV (reference sequence). The CDR3 length is 15 residues.

This chain links TRBV5-5 with TRBJ2-2, with 9 nucleotides matching TRBD1. V gave up 0 bases and J gave up 3 bases; unmatched junction bases: 3. This CDR3 contains 16 residues. Per the germline V gene, CDR1 is SGHKS and CDR2 is YYEKEE (reference sequence). CDR3: CASSLGGTGYTGELFF. CDR3 DNA sequence: TGTGCCAGCAGCTTGGGCGGGACAGGGTACACCGGGGAGCTGTTTTTT. The full variable domain, with the rest looked up from reference TRBV5-5 and TRBJ2-2, is DAGVTQSPTHLIKTRGQQVTLRCSPISGHKSVSWYQQVLGQGPQFIFQYYEKEERGRGNFPDRFSARQFPNYSSELNVNALLLGDSALYLCASSLGGTGYTGELFFGEGSRLTVL.

This clonotype was seen a few times. The rearrangement uses TRBV20-1 and TRBJ2-7; D not certain. CDR3 length equals 13 residues. Germline V gene sequence: CDR1 DFQATT, CDR2 SNEGSKA (reference sequence). The V gene lost 0 bases and the J gene lost 0 bases, with 6 bases spanning the gap. CDR3 region: CSARETASYEQYF. The CDR3 nucleotides are TGCAGTGCTAGAGAGACGGCCTCCTACGAGCAGTACTTC.

This clonotype appeared a few times. CDR3 bases: TGTGCCAGCAGCCGGGACAGCCGAAGGGGCTACACCTTC. This sequence encodes CASSRDSRRGYTF. The V and J genes are TRBV7-2 and TRBJ1-2, with TRBD1 identical over 7 bases. The CDR3 contains 13 residues. The trim removed 5 bases at V and 8 bases at J, leaving 8 bases unmatched. Germline CDR1 SGHTA, CDR2 FQGNSA. The entire variable domain, with the rest obtained from reference TRBV7-2 and TRBJ1-2, is as follows: GAGVSQSPSNKVTEKGKDVELRCDPISGHTALYWYRQSLGQGLEFLIYFQGNSAPDKSGLPSDRFSAERTGGSVSTLTIQRTQQEDSAVYLCASSRDSRRGYTFGSGTRLTVV.

The chain links TRBV27 to TRBJ2-5; 10 bases match TRBD1. V trimming: 8 bases; J trimming: 5 bases; junction bases outside the gene matches: 14. The CDR3 is 16 amino acids. CDR1 and CDR2 (germline): MNHEY, SMNVEV (reference sequence). The CDR3 region is CASGPLWDRGPETQYF. CDR3 bases: TGTGCCAGCGGACCCTTATGGGACAGGGGTCCGGAGACCCAGTACTTC.

This clonotype was seen ten or more times. The genes are TRBV4-2 and TRBJ2-1; D remains ambiguous. V lost 4 bases and J 0 bases, leaving 13 bases between the germline ends. The CDR3 spans 16 residues. Germline V gene data show CDR1 as LGHNA and CDR2 as YNFKEQ. The CDR3 region is CASSPGQYSSYNEQFF. Written as DNA, the CDR3 is TGTGCCAGCAGCCCCGGGCAGTATAGCTCCTACAATGAGCAGTTCTTC.

This clonotype was recorded a few times. The CDR3 loop is CASSFEQGHGYTF. CDR3 nucleotide sequence: TGCGCCAGCAGCTTTGAACAGGGTCATGGCTACACCTTC. The rearrangement links TRBV5-1 to TRBJ1-2, with a weak D call TRBD1 (6 bases). Germline CDR1 reads SGHRS; CDR2 reads YFSETQ. V lost 2 bases and J lost 6, with 11 bases in between. This CDR3 region has 13 residues.

There are many counts of this clonotype. The chain is built from TRBV12-3 or TRBV12-4 and TRBJ2-2; TRBD1 aligns across 9 bases. The CDR3 covers 14 residues. The J segment lost 4 bases and the V segment lost 5 bases, leaving 2 bases of the junction unmatched. The chain's CDR3 is CASSRQGGTGELFF. CDR3 DNA: TGTGCCAGCAGTCGACAGGGGGGCACCGGGGAGCTGTTTTTT.

In this sample, this clonotype turned up many times. The genes are TRBV6-5 and TRBJ2-2, with 8 bases that match TRBD1. Trimming took 6 bases from V and 3 from J; bases not matched to a gene: 6. CDR1 is MNHEY, CDR2 SVGAGI, per germline. The CDR3 spans 15 residues. The CDR3 spells CASSYGQGDTGELFF. CDR3 DNA sequence: TGTGCCAGCAGCTACGGACAGGGTGACACCGGGGAGCTGTTTTTT.

This clonotype was recorded a few times. V and J are TRBV7-9 and TRBJ2-3, with 8 bases that match TRBD2. CDR1 is SEHNR, CDR2 FQNEAQ, per germline (reference sequence). There are 15 residues in the CDR3. After removal of 5 bases from V and 2 bases from J, the junction contained 6 bases not matched to a gene. In DNA, the CDR3 is TGTGCCAGCAGCGTTACTAGCGGACTCACAGATACGCAGTATTTT. Protein sequence: CASSVTSGLTDTQYF.

The CDR3 sequence: CACTPGTSGGKEQFF. The CDR3 coding sequence is TGTGCCTGCACCCCCGGGACTAGCGGGGGGAAGGAGCAGTTCTTC. The rearrangement joins TRBV3-1 to TRBJ2-1, with 15 bases lining up with TRBD2. This CDR3 has 15 amino acids. Germline CDR1 LGHDT, CDR2 YNNKEL (reference sequence). V shed 11 bases, J shed 10 bases, and the junction held 12 bases outside the gene matches.